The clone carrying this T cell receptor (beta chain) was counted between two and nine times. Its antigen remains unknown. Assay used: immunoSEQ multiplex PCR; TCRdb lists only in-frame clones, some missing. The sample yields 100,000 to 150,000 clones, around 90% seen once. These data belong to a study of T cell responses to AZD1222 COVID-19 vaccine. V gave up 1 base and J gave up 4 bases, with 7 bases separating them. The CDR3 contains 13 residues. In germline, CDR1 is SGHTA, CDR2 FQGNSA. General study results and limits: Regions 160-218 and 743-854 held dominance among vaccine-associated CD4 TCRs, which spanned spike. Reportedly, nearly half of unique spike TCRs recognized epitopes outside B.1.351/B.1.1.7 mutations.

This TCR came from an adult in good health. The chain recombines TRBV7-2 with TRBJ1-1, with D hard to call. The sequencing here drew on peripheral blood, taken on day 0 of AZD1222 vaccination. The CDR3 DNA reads TGTGCCAGCAGCTTAGATCCGGCCACTGAAGCTTTCTTT. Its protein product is CASSLDPATEAFF.